This TCR beta chain was retrieved from a study of shared clonotypes between healthy human individuals. With 4 bases removed from V and 4 bases from J, the gap between germline ends came to 16 bases. Per the germline V gene, CDR1 is SEHNR and CDR2 is FQNEAQ (reference sequence). The CDR3 consists of 15 residues. Note on this clone: As yet, its antigen is unknown.

The protocol was immunoSEQ multiplex PCR, while the TCRdb copy is restricted to in-frame clones and leaves out a portion. This sample has 170,000 or so clones; 66% occur once, and the top ten carry 10%. Overall study results and limits: Tissues were not sampled, only blood, and their repertoires likely differ. Generation probabilities were higher for clonotypes shared across all four sorted-subset donors than for unshared ones.

The chain couples TRBV7-9 to TRBJ1-2, with D perhaps TRBD1 (5 bases). The specimen was memory CD4+ T cells sorted from blood. The subset denotes: CD45RA-negative fraction. This clonotype was sampled from a man aged 25 to 40 in good health. The DNA for the CDR3 is TGTGCCAGCAGCTCCTTTCAGACAGCCTTCTATGGCTACACCTTC. This sequence encodes CASSSFQTAFYGYTF. Using reference TRBV7-9 and TRBJ1-2 for the parts outside the CDR3, the full variable domain is DTGVSQNPRHKITKRGQNVTFRCDPISEHNRLYWYRQTLGQGPEFLTYFQNEAQLEKSRLLSDRFSAERPKGSFSTLEIQRTEQGDSAMYLCASSSFQTAFYGYTFGSGTRLTVV.